What follows are 3 T cell receptor beta chains derived from one specimen sequenced in a study of control samples from healthy donors and cancer patients. Produced via immunoSEQ multiplex PCR; TCRdb's table is partial and in-frame only. In the table there are 150,000 to 200,000 clones, 90% of which are singletons. Sequencing input: blood. The receptors were gathered from a woman in her 50s in good health.

The chain couples TRBV5-1 to TRBJ1-2; 10 bases agree with TRBD1. The length of the CDR3 is 16 residues. V dropped 4 bases and J dropped 6; count of bases not matched to a gene: 12. CDR1 and CDR2 from the germline V gene are SGHRS and YFSETQ. As DNA, the CDR3 is TGCGCCAGCAGCCTCGGGACAGGGGCCAGAGGAGATGGCTACACCTTC. Its translation: CASSLGTGARGDGYTF.

The rearrangement links TRBV27 to TRBJ1-5; D is uncertain. The V gene's germline CDR1 is MNHEY and CDR2 SMNVEV (reference sequence). V lost 4 bases to trimming and J lost 1 base, with 11 bases between them. The CDR3 is made up of 15 amino acids. The CDR3 nucleotides read TGTGCCAGCAGTTGGTTAAGGAAAAGCAATCAGCCCCAGCATTTT. Encoded protein: CASSWLRKSNQPQHF.

The chain recombines TRBV5-1 with TRBJ1-3; D unclear. CDR3 length equals 15 residues. The V end lost 3 bases, the J end lost 1 base, and 11 bases lay between the germline ends. Germline V gene data show CDR1 as SGHRS and CDR2 as YFSETQ. The CDR3 protein is CASSYSVGSGNTIYF. DNA of the CDR3: TGCGCCAGCAGCTATTCCGTGGGATCTGGAAACACCATATATTTT.